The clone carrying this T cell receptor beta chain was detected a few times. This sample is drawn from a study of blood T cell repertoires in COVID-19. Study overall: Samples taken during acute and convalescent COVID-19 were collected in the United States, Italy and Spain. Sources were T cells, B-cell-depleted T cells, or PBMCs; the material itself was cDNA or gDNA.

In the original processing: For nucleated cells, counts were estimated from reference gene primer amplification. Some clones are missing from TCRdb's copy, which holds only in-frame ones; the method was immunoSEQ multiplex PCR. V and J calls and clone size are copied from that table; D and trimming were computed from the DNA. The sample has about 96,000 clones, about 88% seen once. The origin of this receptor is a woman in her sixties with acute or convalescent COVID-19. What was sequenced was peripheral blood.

The DNA of the CDR3 is TGTGCCAGCAGCCAAACTTACTCTAACTATGGCTACACCTTC. Translation: CASSQTYSNYGYTF. The chain combines TRBV3-1 (or the pseudogene TRBV3-2) with TRBJ1-2; D ambiguous. Trimming left V 2 bases short and J 0 bases short, with 7 bases between. The CDR3 is 14 amino acids. Germline CDR1 and CDR2: LGHDT and YNNKEL (reference sequence).